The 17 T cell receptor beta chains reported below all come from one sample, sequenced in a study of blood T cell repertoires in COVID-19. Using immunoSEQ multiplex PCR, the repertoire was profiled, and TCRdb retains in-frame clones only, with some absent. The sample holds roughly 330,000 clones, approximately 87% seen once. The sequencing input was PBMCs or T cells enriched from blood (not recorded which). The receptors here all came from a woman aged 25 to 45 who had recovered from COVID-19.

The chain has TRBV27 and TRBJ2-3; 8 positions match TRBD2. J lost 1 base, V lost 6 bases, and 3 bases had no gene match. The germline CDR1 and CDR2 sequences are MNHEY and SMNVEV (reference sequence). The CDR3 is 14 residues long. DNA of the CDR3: TGTGCCAGCAGACGGGGGGGCGGCACAGATACGCAGTATTTT. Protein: CASRRGGGTDTQYF.

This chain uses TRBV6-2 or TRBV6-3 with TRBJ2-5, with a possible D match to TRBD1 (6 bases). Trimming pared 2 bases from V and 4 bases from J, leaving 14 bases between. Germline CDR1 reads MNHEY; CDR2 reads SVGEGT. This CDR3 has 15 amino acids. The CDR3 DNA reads TGTGCCAGCAGTTACCTTAGCAGGGGTGGAGAGACCCAGTACTTC. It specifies CASSYLSRGGETQYF.

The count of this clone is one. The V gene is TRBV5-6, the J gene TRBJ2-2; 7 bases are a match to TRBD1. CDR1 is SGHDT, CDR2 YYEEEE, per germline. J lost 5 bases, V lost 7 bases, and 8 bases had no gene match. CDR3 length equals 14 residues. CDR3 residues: CASGRTGWTGELFF. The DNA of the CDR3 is TGTGCCAGCGGCAGGACAGGTTGGACCGGGGAGCTGTTTTTT.

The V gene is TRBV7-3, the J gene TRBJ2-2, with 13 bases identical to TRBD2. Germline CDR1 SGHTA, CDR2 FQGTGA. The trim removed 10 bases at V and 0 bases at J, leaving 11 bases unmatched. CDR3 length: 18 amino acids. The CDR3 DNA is TGTGCCACCCAAGGGACTAGCGGGGAAATAACGAACACCGGGGAGCTGTTTTTT. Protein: CATQGTSGEITNTGELFF.

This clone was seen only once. Here the CDR3 reads CASSVYGDRSQETQYF. The CDR3, as DNA: TGTGCCAGCAGCGTCTACGGGGACAGATCGCAAGAGACCCAGTACTTC. The chain uses TRBV9 and TRBJ2-5; 7 bases are shared with TRBD1. Losses at the gene ends were 2 bases for V and 2 bases for J; bases not matched to a gene: 9. Germline V lookup: CDR1 SGDLS, CDR2 YYNGEE. This CDR3 has 16 residues. Full variable domain (remainder filled in from reference TRBV9 and TRBJ2-5): DSGVTQTPKHLITATGQRVTLRCSPRSGDLSVYWYQQSLDQGLQFLIQYYNGEERAKGNILERFSAQQFPDLHSELNLSSLELGDSALYFCASSVYGDRSQETQYFGPGTRLLVL.

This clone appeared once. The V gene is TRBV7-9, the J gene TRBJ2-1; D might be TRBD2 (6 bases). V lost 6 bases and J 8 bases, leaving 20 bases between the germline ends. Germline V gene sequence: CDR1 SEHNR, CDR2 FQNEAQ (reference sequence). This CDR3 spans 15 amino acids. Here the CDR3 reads CASSPLRGDWDEQFF. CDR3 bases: TGTGCCAGCAGTCCCCTGCGGGGAGACTGGGATGAGCAGTTCTTC.

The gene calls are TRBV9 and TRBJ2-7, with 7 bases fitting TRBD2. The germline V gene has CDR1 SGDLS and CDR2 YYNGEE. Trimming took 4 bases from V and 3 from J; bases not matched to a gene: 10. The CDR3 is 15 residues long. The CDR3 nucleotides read TGTGCCAGCAGCCCGCGGGGACTAACGAACTACGAGCAGTACTTC. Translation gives CASSPRGLTNYEQYF.

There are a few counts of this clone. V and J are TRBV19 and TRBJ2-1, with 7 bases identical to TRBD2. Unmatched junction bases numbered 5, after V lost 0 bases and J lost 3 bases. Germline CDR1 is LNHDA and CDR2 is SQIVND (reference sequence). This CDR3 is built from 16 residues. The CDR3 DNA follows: TGTGCCAGTAGTATAGATACGGGGGGTCACTACAATGAGCAGTTCTTC. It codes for CASSIDTGGHYNEQFF.

Here the CDR3 DNA reads TGCGCCAGCAGCCCCCTGGAGGGATTAGACTATGGCTACACCTTC. It specifies CASSPLEGLDYGYTF. The rearrangement links TRBV4-3 to TRBJ1-2; D is unclear. In germline, CDR1 is LGHNA, CDR2 YSLEER. Between the trimmed V and J ends, which lost 4 bases and 3 bases, there was a span of 15 bases. The CDR3 runs to 15 residues.

CDR3 residues: CASSVAGEMGEKLFF. As DNA, the CDR3 is TGTGCCAGCAGCGTCGCCGGGGAGATGGGTGAAAAACTGTTTTTT. The V call is TRBV9, the J call TRBJ1-4; D unclear. The V end was cut by 2 bases, the J end by 7 bases, with 15 bases between. Looked up from germline, CDR1 is SGDLS and CDR2 is YYNGEE. This CDR3 region has 15 residues. Using reference TRBV9 and TRBJ1-4 for the parts outside the CDR3, the full variable domain is DSGVTQTPKHLITATGQRVTLRCSPRSGDLSVYWYQQSLDQGLQFLIQYYNGEERAKGNILERFSAQQFPDLHSELNLSSLELGDSALYFCASSVAGEMGEKLFFGSGTQLSVL.

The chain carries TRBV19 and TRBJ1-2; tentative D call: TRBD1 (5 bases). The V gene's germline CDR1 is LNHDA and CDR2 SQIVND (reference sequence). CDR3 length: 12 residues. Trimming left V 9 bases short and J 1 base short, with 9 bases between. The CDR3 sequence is CARTTDNYGYTF. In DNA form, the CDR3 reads TGTGCCAGAACGACAGATAACTATGGCTACACCTTC.

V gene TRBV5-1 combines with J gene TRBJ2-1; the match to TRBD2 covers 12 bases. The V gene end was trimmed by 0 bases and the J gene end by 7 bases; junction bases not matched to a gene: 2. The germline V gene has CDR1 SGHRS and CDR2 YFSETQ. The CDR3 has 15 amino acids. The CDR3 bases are TGCGCCAGCAGCTTGGTCACTAGCGGGGGGAATGAGCAGTTCTTC. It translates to CASSLVTSGGNEQFF.

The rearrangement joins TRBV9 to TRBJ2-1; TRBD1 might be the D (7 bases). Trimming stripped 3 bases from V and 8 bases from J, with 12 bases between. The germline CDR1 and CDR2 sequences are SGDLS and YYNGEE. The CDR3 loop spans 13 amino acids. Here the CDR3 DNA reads TGTGCCAGCAGCGGCGCAGGGGGGCATGAGCAGTTCTTC. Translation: CASSGAGGHEQFF. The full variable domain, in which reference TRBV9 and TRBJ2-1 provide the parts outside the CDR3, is DSGVTQTPKHLITATGQRVTLRCSPRSGDLSVYWYQQSLDQGLQFLIQYYNGEERAKGNILERFSAQQFPDLHSELNLSSLELGDSALYFCASSGAGGHEQFFGPGTRLTVL.

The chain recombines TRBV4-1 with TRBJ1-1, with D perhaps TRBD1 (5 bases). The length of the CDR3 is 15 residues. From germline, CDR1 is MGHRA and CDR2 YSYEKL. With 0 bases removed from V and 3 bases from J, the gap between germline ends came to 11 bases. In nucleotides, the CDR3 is TGCGCCAGCAGCCAAGATCGATGGGGGGACACTGAAGCTTTCTTT. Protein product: CASSQDRWGDTEAFF.

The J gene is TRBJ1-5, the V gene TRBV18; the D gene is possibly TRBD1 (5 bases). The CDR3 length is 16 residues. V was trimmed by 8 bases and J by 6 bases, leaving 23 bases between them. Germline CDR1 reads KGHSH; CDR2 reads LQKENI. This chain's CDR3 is CASNRGEGFVVQPQHF. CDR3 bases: TGTGCCAGCAATCGGGGGGAGGGGTTCGTGGTTCAGCCCCAGCATTTT.

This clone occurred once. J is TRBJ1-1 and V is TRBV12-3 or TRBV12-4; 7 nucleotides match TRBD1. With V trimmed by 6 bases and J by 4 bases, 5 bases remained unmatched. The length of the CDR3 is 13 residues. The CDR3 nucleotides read TGTGCCAGCAGCCCCAGACAGGGCACTGAAGCTTTCTTT. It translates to CASSPRQGTEAFF.

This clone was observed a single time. CDR3 bases: TGTGCCACCAGCAGAGATCTAGGCTTCTCCGACCAAGAGACCCAGTACTTC. Amino acids: CATSRDLGFSDQETQYF. This chain uses TRBV15 with TRBJ2-5; D gene ambiguous. The ends were cut back, 0 bases at V and 0 bases at J, with 14 bases in the middle. Per germline, CDR1 LNHNV and CDR2 YYDKDF (reference sequence). CDR3 length: 17 residues. The full variable domain, its missing parts supplied by reference TRBV15 and TRBJ2-5, is DAMVIQNPRYQVTQFGKPVTLSCSQTLNHNVMYWYQQKSSQAPKLLFHYYDKDFNNEADTPDNFQSRRPNTSFCFLDIRSPGLGDTAMYLCATSRDLGFSDQETQYFGPGTRLLVL.